This TCR beta chain was sequenced during a study of blood T cells in healthy people across ages. Primers used in a second PCR of roughly 6 to 11 cycles were a sample-barcoded 5' primer and a J-beta primer mix. All cDNA molecules were each tagged by a template-switch adaptor with 12 random nucleotides. Sequencing of every sample gave 2.5 million or more CDR3-containing paired-end reads. TCRdb re-called the 5' RACE reads through MiXCR, storing one row per CDR3 protein. The repertoire has roughly 1.5 million distinct CDR3 sequences, approximately 42% of them found once; the top ten carry 4%. This clonotype has only a few counts. Its antigen is not known. Regarding the study as a whole: Long-lived and aged donors differed, with more naive CD4+ cells and higher diversity in the long-lived. CMV status of donors was unknown, possibly confounding expanded clonotype changes.

The V and J ends lost 7 bases and 2 bases, in that order; junction bases with no gene match: 14. This CDR3 region has 17 residues. The clonotype comes from a woman between 18 and 30 years old in good health. The specimen sequenced was blood. The chain has TRBV12-3 or TRBV12-4 and TRBJ2-7; 10 nucleotides agree with TRBD2. The CDR3 region has the DNA TGTGCCAGCATGTCTGCGGCTAGCGGGGGATCAACCTACGAGCAGTACTTC. It codes for CASMSAASGGSTYEQYF.